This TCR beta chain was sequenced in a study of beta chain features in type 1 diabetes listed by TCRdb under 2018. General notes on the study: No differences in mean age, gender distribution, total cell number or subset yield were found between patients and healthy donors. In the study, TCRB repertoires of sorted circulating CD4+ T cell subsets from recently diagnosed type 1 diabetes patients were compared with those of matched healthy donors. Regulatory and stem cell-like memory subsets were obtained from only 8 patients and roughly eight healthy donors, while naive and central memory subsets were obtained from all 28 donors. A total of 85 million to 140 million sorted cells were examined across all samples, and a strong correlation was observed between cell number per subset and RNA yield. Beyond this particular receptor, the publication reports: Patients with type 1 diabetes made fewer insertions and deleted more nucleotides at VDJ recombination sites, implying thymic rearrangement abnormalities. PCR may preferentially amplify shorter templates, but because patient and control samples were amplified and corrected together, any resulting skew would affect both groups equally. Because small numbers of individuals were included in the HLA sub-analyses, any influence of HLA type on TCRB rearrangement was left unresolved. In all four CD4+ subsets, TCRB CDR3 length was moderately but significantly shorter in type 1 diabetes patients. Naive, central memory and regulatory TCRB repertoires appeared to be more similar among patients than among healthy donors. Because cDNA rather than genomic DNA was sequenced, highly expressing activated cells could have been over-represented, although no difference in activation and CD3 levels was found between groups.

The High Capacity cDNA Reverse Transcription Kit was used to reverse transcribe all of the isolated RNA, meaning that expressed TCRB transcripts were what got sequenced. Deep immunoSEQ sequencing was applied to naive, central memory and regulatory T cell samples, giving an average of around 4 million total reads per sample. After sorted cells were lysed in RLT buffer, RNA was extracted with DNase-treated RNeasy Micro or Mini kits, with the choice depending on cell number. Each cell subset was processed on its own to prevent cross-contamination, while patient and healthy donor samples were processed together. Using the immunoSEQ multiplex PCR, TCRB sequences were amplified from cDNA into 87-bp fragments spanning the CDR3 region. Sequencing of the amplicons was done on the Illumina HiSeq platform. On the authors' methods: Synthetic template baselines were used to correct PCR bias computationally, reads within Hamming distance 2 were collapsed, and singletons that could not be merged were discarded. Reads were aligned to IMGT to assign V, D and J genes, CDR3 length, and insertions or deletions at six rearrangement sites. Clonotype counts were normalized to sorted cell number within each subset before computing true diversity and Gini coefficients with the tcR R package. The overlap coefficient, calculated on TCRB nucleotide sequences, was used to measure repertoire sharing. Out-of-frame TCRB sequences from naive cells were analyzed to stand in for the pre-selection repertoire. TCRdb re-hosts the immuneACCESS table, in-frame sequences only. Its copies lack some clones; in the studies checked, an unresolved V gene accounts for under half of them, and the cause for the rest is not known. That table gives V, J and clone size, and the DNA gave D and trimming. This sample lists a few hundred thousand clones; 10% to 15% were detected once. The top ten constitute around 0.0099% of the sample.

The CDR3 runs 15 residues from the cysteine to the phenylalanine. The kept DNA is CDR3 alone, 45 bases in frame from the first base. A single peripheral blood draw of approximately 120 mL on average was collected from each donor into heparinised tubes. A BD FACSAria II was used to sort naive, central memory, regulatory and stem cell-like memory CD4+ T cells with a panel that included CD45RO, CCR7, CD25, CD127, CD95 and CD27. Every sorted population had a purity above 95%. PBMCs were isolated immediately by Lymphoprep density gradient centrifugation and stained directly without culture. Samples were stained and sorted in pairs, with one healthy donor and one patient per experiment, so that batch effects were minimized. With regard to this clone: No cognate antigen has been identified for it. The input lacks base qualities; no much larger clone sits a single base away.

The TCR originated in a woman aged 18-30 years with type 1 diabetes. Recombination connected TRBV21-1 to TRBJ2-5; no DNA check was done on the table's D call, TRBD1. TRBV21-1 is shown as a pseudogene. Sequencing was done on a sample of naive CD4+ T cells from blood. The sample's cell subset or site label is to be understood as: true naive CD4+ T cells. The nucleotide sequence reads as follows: TGTGCCAGCAGCTGGGACAGGGGGCGTCAGGAGACCCAGTACTTC. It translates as CASSWDRGRQETQYF.